The following is a T cell receptor (beta chain) sequence with its context. TCRdb redid the calling of the RT-PCR reads with MiXCR, one entry per CDR3 protein. The profile covers fewer than 800,000 distinct CDR3 sequences, with 12% to 15% appearing a single time and about 3.9% taken by the ten largest. Trimming left V 1 base short and J 2 bases short, with 3 bases between. The CDR3 has 13 amino acids. The germline CDR1 and CDR2 sequences are SEHNR and FQNEAQ (reference sequence). The chain links TRBV7-9 to TRBJ2-1; unclear D gene. This receptor was taken from a female donor in good health, serving as a healthy control. The sample comprised memory CD4+ T cells from blood. CDR3 in amino acids: CASSLVPYNEQFF. CDR3 coding DNA: TGTGCCAGCAGCTTAGTCCCCTACAATGAGCAGTTCTTC. Together with reference TRBV7-9 and TRBJ2-1, the CDR3 gives the full variable domain: DTGVSQNPRHKITKRGQNVTFRCDPISEHNRLYWYRQTLGQGPEFLTYFQNEAQLEKSRLLSDRFSAERPKGSFSTLEIQRTEQGDSAMYLCASSLVPYNEQFFGPGTRLTVL.